The 12 T cell receptor beta chains below were found in one sample sequenced in a study of T-cell memory formation after mild COVID-19. TCRdb reprocessed the 5' RACE reads with MiXCR, giving one entry per CDR3 protein. This sample has some 300,000 distinct CDR3 sequences; less than 25% occur once, and the top ten carry 20% to 25%. The material sequenced was PBMCs or a T cell subset sorted from them (not recorded which). These receptors originate from a young man who had mild COVID-19 (a few samples of this study predate the infection). Cell type and time point are not known.

The chain employs TRBV6-5 and TRBJ1-5, with 8 bases that match TRBD1. Per germline, CDR1 MNHEY and CDR2 SVGAGI. Unmatched junction bases numbered 11, after V lost 6 bases and J lost 7 bases. The CDR3 loop spans 15 amino acids. Written as DNA, the CDR3 is TGTGCCAGCAGCCCCGGGCAGGGGGCCTGGCAGCCCCAGCATTTT. Protein: CASSPGQGAWQPQHF.

The chain recombines TRBV12-3 or TRBV12-4 with TRBJ2-2; D is ambiguous. The V and J ends lost 4 bases and 0 bases respectively, with 9 bases between them. The CDR3 covers 15 residues. CDR3 nucleotide sequence: TGTGCCAGCAGTTCTGCGACAACGAACACCGGGGAGCTGTTTTTT. Its protein product is CASSSATTNTGELFF.

This clonotype was detected a few times. V usage is TRBV5-1 and J usage is TRBJ1-4, with 9 positions matching TRBD1. Germline V gives CDR1 SGHRS, CDR2 YFSETQ. This CDR3 is 16 amino acids long. With 0 bases clipped from V and 7 bases from J, the junction kept 7 bases outside the gene matches. CDR3 DNA sequence: TGCGCCAGCAGCTTGGGAGACAGGGGGTCTGGTGAAAAACTGTTTTTT. Amino acids: CASSLGDRGSGEKLFF.

This chain uses TRBV4-2 with TRBJ2-1; D might be TRBD2 (7 bases). V shed 4 bases and J shed 4 bases, with 20 bases lying between them. The CDR3 has 17 amino acids. CDR1 and CDR2 (germline): LGHNA, YNFKEQ. Here the CDR3 DNA reads TGTGCCAGCAGCCTACGCTGGGGAGGGGGGCAATACAATGAGCAGTTCTTC. It is translated as CASSLRWGGGQYNEQFF.

The genes are TRBV7-9 and TRBJ2-3, with D perhaps TRBD1 (5 bases). V was cut by 5 bases and J by 1 base, with 13 bases left in between. CDR1 and CDR2 (germline): SEHNR, FQNEAQ (reference sequence). The CDR3 is made up of 15 amino acids. DNA of the CDR3: TGTGCCAGCAGCCCCGGGTTCAGGGGCACAGATACGCAGTATTTT. It translates to CASSPGFRGTDTQYF.

V is TRBV14 and J is TRBJ2-1; D ambiguous. V gave up 4 bases and J gave up 8 bases, with 12 bases separating them. The germline gives CDR1 SGHDN, CDR2 FVKESK. There are 13 residues in the CDR3. The CDR3 protein is CASSPRVRDEQFF. The DNA for the CDR3 is TGTGCCAGCAGCCCCCGCGTCCGGGATGAGCAGTTCTTC.

This clonotype was seen ten or more times. The chain has TRBV24-1 and TRBJ2-1; 7 bases map to TRBD1. This CDR3 contains 14 residues. After removal of 1 base from V and 7 bases from J, the junction contained 3 bases not matched to a gene. Germline V gene data show CDR1 as KGHDR and CDR2 as SFDVKD. The CDR3 DNA follows: TGTGCCACCAGTGATTTAGGCAGGGGGAATGAGCAGTTCTTC. Translated, it gives CATSDLGRGNEQFF.

Remarks on this clonotype: This may be a read error, as it is one base from a much larger clone. The chain employs TRBV5-1 and TRBJ2-5; a possible D gene is TRBD1 (6 bases). The CDR3 consists of 15 residues. CDR1 is SGHRS, CDR2 YFSETQ, per germline. V gave up 4 bases and J gave up 3 bases, with 16 bases separating them. Here the CDR3 reads CASSVQGGYEETQYF. As DNA, the CDR3 is TGCGCCAGCAGCGTACAGGGCGGCTACGAAGAGACCCAGTACTTC. The entire variable domain, with the rest obtained from reference TRBV5-1 and TRBJ2-5, is as follows: KAGVTQTPRYLIKTRGQQVTLSCSPISGHRSVSWYQQTPGQGLQFLFEYFSETQRNKGNFPGRFSGRQFSNSRSEMNVSTLELGDSALYLCASSVQGGYEETQYFGPGTRLLVL.

This clonotype was seen more than once but under ten times. A read error may explain this, as a much larger clone is one base away. The DNA of the CDR3 is TGTGCCAGCAGTGACACTAGCGGGGGGGCAGATACGCAGTATTTT. It is translated as CASSDTSGGADTQYF. V is TRBV6-4 and J is TRBJ2-3; 13 bases line up with TRBD2. Germline V gene data show CDR1 as MRHNA and CDR2 as SNTAGT. The ends lost 2 bases at V and 4 bases at J; junction bases unmatched: 0. The CDR3 loop spans 15 amino acids.

V gene TRBV20-1 combines with J gene TRBJ1-1, with 8 bases matching TRBD1. V gave up 3 bases and J gave up 0 bases; unmatched junction bases: 12. The CDR3 length is 17 residues. Germline assignment: CDR1 DFQATT and CDR2 SNEGSKA (reference sequence). CDR3 nucleotide sequence: TGCAGTGCTAGGAGTCAGGGGGCGTCAGCCATGAACACTGAAGCTTTCTTT. It translates to CSARSQGASAMNTEAFF.

The CDR3 bases are TGTGCCAGCAGCTTAGCCATATCTACCGGGGAGCTGTTTTTT. As protein: CASSLAISTGELFF. The chain links TRBV7-2 to TRBJ2-2, with D unclear. The V end lost 0 bases, the J end lost 5 bases, and 7 bases lay between the germline ends. The CDR3 totals 14 residues. Looked up from germline, CDR1 is SGHTA and CDR2 is FQGNSA.

This chain joins TRBV5-1 and TRBJ2-1; 8 nucleotides line up with TRBD1. This CDR3 comprises 13 residues. Germline CDR1 reads SGHRS; CDR2 reads YFSETQ. V lost 6 bases to trimming and J lost 10 bases; unmatched junction nucleotides: 9. The CDR3 reads CASTRTGFWEQFF. The DNA for the CDR3 is TGCGCCAGCACCCGGACAGGGTTTTGGGAGCAGTTCTTC.